This entry is about one T cell receptor beta chain. Which antigen it targets is not known. The CDR3 has 12 amino acids, counting the end cysteine and phenylalanine. No DNA sequence was recorded. The run used an Illumina HiSeq 2000. TCR beta cDNA libraries were made by 5'RACE template switching that added a universal primer site and unique molecular identifiers. cDNA synthesis was primed from the TCR beta constant segment and was followed by two successive PCR amplification steps. Concerning the study's data processing: MIGEC was used to demultiplex reads and group reads by UMI, and MiTCR was used to assemble and quantify clonotypes. To exclude erroneous sequences, only TCR cDNA sequences supported by at least two reads were retained. The tcR package was used for downstream repertoire analysis, and clonotypes were matched across fractions by CDR3 nucleotide sequence plus V segment. VDJmatch was used to annotate antigen specificity against VDJdb, with one amino acid substitution in CDR3 permitted. Based on TCRdb reprocessing of the reads, there is one entry per CDR3 protein sequence, and DNA is missing. The V and J calls, along with clone size, are taken from TCRdb and not from the paper's own processing. This sample's listing comprises about 390,000 distinct CDR3 sequences. The ten largest make up around 11% of the sample.

To determine HCMV serostatus, a commercial ELISA kit was used to detect HCMV-specific IgG in serum. Ficoll density gradient centrifugation was used to isolate peripheral blood mononuclear cells from blood. This sample was taken from a study of T cells expressing NK-cell markers (dated by TCRdb to the early 2020s). For the study in its entirety: Three sorted T-cell subsets (CD3+CD56+NKG2C+, CD3+CD56+NKG2C- and CD3+CD56-NKG2C+) from several donors had their TCR beta-chain repertoires profiled. Sequencing of the libraries produced 2 x 150 bp reads on Illumina HiSeq 2000/2500, MiSeq or NextSeq. Of the eight sequenced donors, seven were found to be HCMV-seropositive and one was found to be HCMV-seronegative. The study sequenced eight donors, all healthy volunteers chosen at random: three men and five women. The paper as a whole reports these results and caveats: Those dominant clonotypes were again the most abundant among CD3+CD56-NKG2C+ cells in four donors, at roughly 25-65%. In roughly six donors, the dominant CD3+CD56+NKG2C+ clonotypes ranked among the top 10 CD8+ clonotypes, making up 1.0-7.0% of CD8+ T cells. Whether the expanded NKG2C-expressing T cell clones were specific for HCMV antigens was left unclear.

Sequenced: blood T cells: a sorted CD56 or NKG2C T cell subset, CD4+ or CD8+ T cells, or bulk PBMC T cells (not recorded which). The chain couples TRBV12-3 or TRBV12-4 to TRBJ2-3. This sequence originates from a woman aged 50 to 65 in good health. Donor details come from another sample of the same person, matched by shared clones. The CDR3: CASSFKADTQYF.